The present TCR beta chain was sequenced within a study of Graves' ophthalmopathy and Graves' hyperthyroidism listed by TCRdb under 2018. The study in broad terms: Peripheral blood samples were taken at the time of initial diagnosis, before any treatment was given. To tell Graves' ophthalmopathy apart from Graves' hyperthyroidism, and to predict which patients would progress to ophthalmopathy, the study relied on TCR beta repertoire signatures. In total, some 130 blood samples were TCR-sequenced: under 45 ophthalmopathy, 80 or so hyperthyroidism and some 17 hyperthyroidism-to-ophthalmopathy patients. To explore V-J signatures that separate ophthalmopathy from hyperthyroidism, a discovery set of about 100 patients was enrolled, consisting of 43 with ophthalmopathy and about 60 with stable hyperthyroidism. For independent validation, a separate cohort was made up of around 18 hyperthyroidism patients plus 17 patients who later progressed from hyperthyroidism to ophthalmopathy. In more than five hyperthyroidism patients, the T-cell repertoires found in thyroid tissue were compared with those found in blood. Once sampling was done, hyperthyroidism patients were given methimazole at a starting dose of 30 mg daily, while ophthalmopathy patients were given high-dose intravenous methylprednisolone. What the authors observed across the whole study: Most of the expanded thyroid clonotypes with a frequency above 0.001 were also detected in blood, and it was suggested that the thyroid immune response may be reflected by blood repertoires. No statistical method was used to predetermine the sample size, and group allocation was not hidden from the investigators. In validation, the model predicted ophthalmopathy progression with 70.59% sensitivity and 72.22% specificity; some 13 predicted patients were CT-confirmed with GO in a median of about 6.2 months. The 13-signature model separated ophthalmopathy from stable hyperthyroidism with about 86% sensitivity and almost 84% specificity in cross-validation, and 80%/75% in the test set.

For repertoire sequencing, the TCR beta CDR3 regions were amplified from RNA transcripts. The first round of RT-PCR was done with HTBI primers and the Qiagen OneStep RT-PCR kit, and was followed by a second round of multiplex PCR, then size selection and purification. The libraries underwent paired-end sequencing with 100 bp reads on an Illumina HiSeq2000. On the study's bioinformatics: SOAPnuke was used to process the reads, removing any read that contained adapters or uncalled bases, had a mean Phred below 15, or lacked an exact match to the constant primer or identifier. COPE v1.2.5 was used to merge high-quality paired reads. Each unique nucleotide sequence was treated as a clonotype, and MiTCR v1.1 was used to align the clonotypes to the IMGT TRB V, D and J references. The analysis was limited to V-J combinations with a frequency above 0.0001, which together covered 99.2% of the repertoires. A TCR clonal expansion and chaos score per V-J combination was defined as the ratio of F50 clonal expansion to chaos observed in the TCRdist matrix. Welch's t-statistics and random forest were used to narrow the features down to more than 10 V-J combinations, which were then fed into a naive Bayes classifier. The Morisita-Horn index was used to measure how similar the thyroid and blood repertoires were. The raw public reads went through TCRdb reprocessing: fastp at Q25, MiXCR clone calling, in-frame beta chains kept. For every CDR3 protein sequence, its rows merge into one entry that carries the most common genes and DNA. The V and J calls and clone size come from TCRdb's table, not from the authors' own analysis. The sample profile shows about 740,000 distinct CDR3 sequences; approximately 40% of them were found once. The ten top clones hold 40% to 45% of the sample.

As for this clonotype: Its target antigen remains unknown. Base-call qualities are not available, and no considerably larger clone is one nucleotide away.

Ophthalmopathy patients were characterized by moderately to severely active disease, a Clinical Activity Score of at least 3, a NOSPECS grade of at least 4, and a disease duration under 3 months. Anyone with other autoimmune diseases, uncontrolled infections, pregnancy or lactation was excluded from the study. Clinical symptoms, serum thyroxine, TRAb, thyroid ultrasound and orbital computed tomography were used for diagnosis. Using Ficoll-Paque density gradient centrifugation, PBMCs were isolated from 9.5 to 10 ml of fresh peripheral blood. Total RNA was extracted with Trizol reagent and quality-checked on an Agilent 2100 Bioanalyzer. Inclusive of the bounding cysteine and phenylalanine, the CDR3 is 15 residues long. Left in the record is the CDR3 DNA by itself, 45 bases read in frame from the first base. V was cut back by 2 bases and J by 0 bases, leaving a gap of 11 bases between them. The germline V gene encodes CDR1 MGHRA and CDR2 YSYEKL.

Input material: peripheral blood. The clonotype was recovered from an adult man with Graves' ophthalmopathy. Recombination joined TRBV4-1 with TRBJ2-7; TRBD2 is possibly the D segment (6 matching bases). The DNA reads TGCGCCAGCAGCCAATATGACGGGAGCTCCTACGAGCAGTACTTC. This is translated as CASSQYDGSSYEQYF.